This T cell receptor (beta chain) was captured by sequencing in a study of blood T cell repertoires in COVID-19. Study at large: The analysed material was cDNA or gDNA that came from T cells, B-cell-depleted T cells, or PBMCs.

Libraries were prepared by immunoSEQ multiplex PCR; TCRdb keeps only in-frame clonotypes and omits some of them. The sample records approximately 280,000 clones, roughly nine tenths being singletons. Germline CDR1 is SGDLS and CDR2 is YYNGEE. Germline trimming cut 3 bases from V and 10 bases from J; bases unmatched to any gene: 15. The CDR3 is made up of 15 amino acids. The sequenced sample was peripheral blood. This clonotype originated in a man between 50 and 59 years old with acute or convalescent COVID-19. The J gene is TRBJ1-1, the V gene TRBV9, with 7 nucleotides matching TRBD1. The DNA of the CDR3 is TGTGCCAGCAGCGCAGGGACAGCTCAGCCCGTTGGAGCTTTCTTT. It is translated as CASSAGTAQPVGAFF. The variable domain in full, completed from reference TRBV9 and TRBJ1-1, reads DSGVTQTPKHLITATGQRVTLRCSPRSGDLSVYWYQQSLDQGLQFLIQYYNGEERAKGNILERFSAQQFPDLHSELNLSSLELGDSALYFCASSAGTAQPVGAFFGQGTRLTVV.